Listed below are T cell receptor beta chains from one sample, sequenced in a study of cytomegalovirus exposure and HLA in healthy donors. Repertoires were generated with immunoSEQ multiplex PCR, while TCRdb's copy carries only in-frame clones and drops some. Its clone listing holds approximately 180,000 clones. Sequenced input: PBMCs. Receptor source: a man aged 30-40 years in good health and CMV-seronegative. The CDR3 runs from the conserved cysteine through the conserved F or W. D genes are given only for firm matches.

>TRBJ2-7|TRBV11-3|.
TGTGCCAGCTCCAGGGGAACGGGGTCCTACGAGCAGTACTTC
CASSRGTGSYEQYF
>TRBJ2-5|TRBV4-2|TRBD2
TGTGCCAGCAGCCAAGACGGACTAGCCAAGGCCCAGTACTTC
CASSQDGLAKAQYF
>TRBJ1-2|TRBV7-9|TRBD1
TGTGCCAGCAGCTTAGCGCAAGGAGGGGGCAACTATGGCTACACCTTC
CASSLAQGGGNYGYTF
>TRBJ2-4|TRBV4-1|.
TGCGCCAGCAGCCAAGCCGGAGTAGCCAAAAACATTCAGTACTTC
CASSQAGVAKNIQYF
>TRBJ1-1|TRBV5-1|.
TGCGCCAGCAGCTTGGTACAGCTTAACACTGAAGCTTTCTTT
CASSLVQLNTEAFF
>TRBJ2-1|TRBV5-1|.
TGCGCCAGCAGCCCATGGTCCCGCAGCAATGAGCAGTTCTTC
CASSPWSRSNEQFF
>TRBJ2-1|TRBV29-1|.
TGCAGCGTTGAAGATCCAGTGGGTGGAGCCTACAATGAGCAGTTCTTC
CSVEDPVGGAYNEQFF
>TRBJ1-4|TRBV19|.
TGTGCCAGTAGTAGTTGGCAGGATAATGAAAAACTGTTTTTT
CASSSWQDNEKLFF
>TRBJ1-4|TRBV6-6|.
TGTGCCAGCAGGAATAAAGGGAGGCTGGATGAAAAACTGTTTTTT
CASRNKGRLDEKLFF
>TRBJ1-4|TRBV29-1|.
TGCAGCGGAGGACAGAATCTTAATGAAAAACTGTTTTTT
CSGGQNLNEKLFF
>TRBJ1-6|TRBV5-1|TRBD1
TGCGCCAGCAGCTGGGGACAGGGCGACTCACCCCTCCACTTT
CASSWGQGDSPLHF
>TRBJ1-2|TRBV7-9|TRBD1
TGTGCCAGCAACCCGGGACAGGGATTAGCTAACTATGGCTACACCTTC
CASNPGQGLANYGYTF
>TRBJ2-3|TRBV5-4|TRBD2
TGTGCCAGCAGCTTGAGGCGGGGGGCCTTCACAGATACGCAGTATTTT
CASSLRRGAFTDTQYF
>TRBJ2-5|TRBV7-9|.
TGTGCCAGCAGCTTAAACAGCCAAGAGACCCAGTACTTC
CASSLNSQETQYF
>TRBJ1-2|TRBV5-1|TRBD1
TGCGCCAGCAGCCTAGGAGGGACAGGGGCGCAACAGGCTGGCTACACCTTC
CASSLGGTGAQQAGYTF
>TRBJ2-5|TRBV13|TRBD1
TGTGCCAGCAGCCCGGGGACAGGGGGGTCCCAAGAGACCCAGTACTTC
CASSPGTGGSQETQYF
>TRBJ1-5|TRBV30|TRBD1
TGTGCCTGGAGTTTGGGCAGGGGGGTCCAGCCCCAGCATTTT
CAWSLGRGVQPQHF
>TRBJ2-3|TRBV19|.
TGTGCCAGTAGTACAAGCTTAGGCGGAATGGTTTCGCAGTATTTT
CASSTSLGGMVSQYF
>TRBJ2-7|TRBV27|TRBD1
TGTGCCAGCAGTTTAGGAGATTTCAGGGGGCTATTCCCCTACGAGCAGTACTTC
CASSLGDFRGLFPYEQYF
>TRBJ2-7|TRBV19|.
TGTGCCAGTAGTATAACGGTAGCCCATACCTACGAGCAGTACTTC
CASSITVAHTYEQYF
>TRBJ2-4|TRBV7-2|TRBD2
TGTGCCAGCAGCTTACGGACTAGAGGACCCAAAAACATTCAGTACTTC
CASSLRTRGPKNIQYF
>TRBJ1-1|TRBV27|TRBD1
TGTGCCAGCAGTTACCAAACCGGGACAGGGGGCCTGAACACTGAAGCTTTCTTT
CASSYQTGTGGLNTEAFF
>TRBJ2-7|TRBV21-1|.
TGTGCCAGCAGCAATGAGGGGCCAAGGGGGATTACCTACGAGCAGTACTTC
CASSNEGPRGITYEQYF
>TRBJ2-3|TRBV5-4|.
TGTGCCAGCAGGATGAGGGATACGCAGTATTTT
CASRMRDTQYF
>TRBJ2-3|TRBV4-1|.
TGCGCCAGCAGCCAAGTGTACGGACAGCCAGGCGGAATGTATTTT
CASSQVYGQPGGMYF
>TRBJ2-7|TRBV11-3|.
TGTGCCAGCAGTGGGGGGGCAGGAGCCTACGAGCAGTACTTC
CASSGGAGAYEQYF
>TRBJ1-2|TRBV30|.
TGTGCCTGGACAAGGCCGGGTGGTGGCTACACCTTC
CAWTRPGGGYTF
>TRBJ1-2|TRBV27|TRBD1
TGTGCCAGCAGTTTTTGGGACAGGGCTAACTATGGCTACACCTTC
CASSFWDRANYGYTF
>TRBJ1-1|TRBV7-2|.
TGTGCCAGCAGCTTATCTCTATTAAAAGCTTTCTTT
CASSLSLLKAFF
>TRBJ1-2|TRBV29-1|.
TGCAGCGTTGTGAGCCCCGACACAATCAGCTATGGCTACACCTTC
CSVVSPDTISYGYTF
>TRBJ1-3|TRBV28|.
TGTGCCAGCACCCAACTCCGGGGGGCTCGAAACACCATATATTTT
CASTQLRGARNTIYF
>TRBJ1-2|TRBV5-1|TRBD1
TGCGCCAGTAGTAGGACAGGTCCCCGCAACTATGGCTACACCTTC
CASSRTGPRNYGYTF
>TRBJ1-5|TRBV2|TRBD1
TGTGCCAGCAGAGGGGACAGGGGGGGATTTTTTGCAAATCAGCCCCAGCATTTT
CASRGDRGGFFANQPQHF
>TRBJ2-7|TRBV4-3|.
TGCGCCAGCAGCCAAGATTTGACTCAGAGCTCCTACGAGCAGTACTTC
CASSQDLTQSSYEQYF
>TRBJ2-7|TRBV4-1|.
TGCGCCAGCAGCCAAGGTCTGAGCGAACGATCCTACGAGCAGTACTTC
CASSQGLSERSYEQYF
>TRBJ2-5|TRBV5-1|.
TGCGCCAGCAGCTTGGTACCCACCGGGACACCGATTCAAGAGACCCAGTACTTC
CASSLVPTGTPIQETQYF
>TRBJ1-3|TRBV18|TRBD1
TGTGCCAGCTCACCACCACTCAACAGGGGGCTCCGGGGAAACACCATATATTTT
CASSPPLNRGLRGNTIYF